This TCR beta chain derives from a study of blood T cell repertoires in COVID-19. Clones were read by immunoSEQ multiplex PCR, and TCRdb kept only the in-frame ones, dropping some. The sample has approximately 170,000 clones, roughly four fifths seen once; the top ten hold approximately 9.9%. Specimen: peripheral blood. This TCR derives from a man aged 55 to 70 with active or convalescent COVID-19.

The CDR3 sequence is CASSSGTGGSYEQYF. CDR3 coding DNA: TGCGCCAGCAGTTCCGGGACAGGGGGTTCCTACGAGCAGTACTTC. The chain carries TRBV5-1 and TRBJ2-7; TRBD1 matches at 11 bases. Trimming took 5 bases from V and 1 from J; bases not matched to a gene: 5. The CDR3 runs 15 residues. Germline V lookup: CDR1 SGHRS, CDR2 YFSETQ.